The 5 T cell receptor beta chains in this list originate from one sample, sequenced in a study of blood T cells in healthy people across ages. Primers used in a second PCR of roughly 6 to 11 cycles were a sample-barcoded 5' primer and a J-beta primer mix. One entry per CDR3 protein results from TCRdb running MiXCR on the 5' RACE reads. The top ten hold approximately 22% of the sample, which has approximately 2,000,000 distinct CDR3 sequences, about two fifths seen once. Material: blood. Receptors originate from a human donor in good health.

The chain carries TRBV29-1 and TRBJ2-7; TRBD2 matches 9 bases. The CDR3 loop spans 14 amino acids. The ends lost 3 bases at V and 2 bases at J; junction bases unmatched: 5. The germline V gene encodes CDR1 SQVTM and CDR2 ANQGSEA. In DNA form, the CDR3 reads TGCAGCGTTGACGGCGGGGGGGATCCCTACGAGCAGTACTTC. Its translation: CSVDGGGDPYEQYF.

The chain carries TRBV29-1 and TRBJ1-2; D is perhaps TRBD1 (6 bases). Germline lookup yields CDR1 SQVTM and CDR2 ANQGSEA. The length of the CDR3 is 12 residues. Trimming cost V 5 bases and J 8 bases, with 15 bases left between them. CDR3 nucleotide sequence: TGCAGCGTTTTCTACAGGGCGGGCGGCTACACCTTC. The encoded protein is CSVFYRAGGYTF.

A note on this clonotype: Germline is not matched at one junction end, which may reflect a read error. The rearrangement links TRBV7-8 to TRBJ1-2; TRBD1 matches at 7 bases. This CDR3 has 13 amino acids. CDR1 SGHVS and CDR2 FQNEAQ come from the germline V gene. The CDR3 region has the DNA TGTGCCAGCAGCCCGGGACAGAGCTATGGCTGCACCTTC. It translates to CASSPGQSYGCTF. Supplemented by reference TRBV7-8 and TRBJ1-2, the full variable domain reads GAGVSQSPRYKVAKRGQDVALRCDPISGHVSLFWYQQALGQGPEFLTYFQNEAQLDKSGLPSDRFFAERPEGSVSTLKIQRTQQEDSAVYLCASSPGQSYGCTFGSGTRLTVV.

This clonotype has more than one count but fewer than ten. The CDR3 here is CASSRSGGAPDTQYF. DNA for the CDR3: TGTGCCAGCAGCCGGAGCGGGGGGGCCCCAGATACGCAGTATTTT. The J gene is TRBJ2-3, the V gene TRBV12-3 or TRBV12-4; 10 nucleotides match TRBD2. The CDR3 loop spans 15 amino acids. Germline trimming cut 6 bases from V and 4 bases from J; bases unmatched to any gene: 7.

The CDR3 is CSVGNSRPTNEKLFF. The CDR3 DNA sequence: TGCAGCGTCGGTAACAGCCGACCAACTAATGAAAAACTGTTTTTT. The chain uses TRBV29-1 and TRBJ1-4; no clear D gene. Per the germline V gene, CDR1 is SQVTM and CDR2 is ANQGSEA. Trimming took off 6 bases at V and 0 bases at J, with 14 bases between the two ends. The CDR3 is made up of 15 amino acids.